Listed below are T cell receptor beta chains from one sample, sequenced in a study of radiotherapy plus CTLA-4 blockade in lung cancer. Clones were read by immunoSEQ multiplex PCR, and TCRdb kept only the in-frame ones, dropping some. The sample has roughly 120,000 clones, 81% seen once. The source material was peripheral blood, sampled from a patient treated with radiotherapy plus ipilimumab. The receptors come from a human donor with non-small cell lung cancer that progressed on radiotherapy plus ipilimumab. Some clones in this sample may be carry-over from other donors' samples. CDR3s include the opening cysteine and the closing phenylalanine or tryptophan. Fields, in order: J gene, clone size, V gene, D gene, CDR3 DNA, CDR3 protein. A D gene is named only where the DNA matches it firmly. Size tells how often a clone was seen (once, few, many) or the class of an expanded clone, and some rows leave it out.

j_gene: TRBJ2-3; abundance: few; v_gene: TRBV6-1; d_gene: NA; CDR3nt: TGTGCCAGCAGTGAAAATGGGGTGCACACAGATACGCAGTATTTT; CDR3aa: CASSENGVHTDTQYF
j_gene: TRBJ2-3; abundance: NA; v_gene: TRBV9; d_gene: TRBD2; CDR3nt: TGTGCCAGCAGCGTAGGGGTAGCGGGGGGCCCCAGCACAGATACGCAGTATTTT; CDR3aa: CASSVGVAGGPSTDTQYF
j_gene: TRBJ1-4; abundance: few; v_gene: TRBV10-3; d_gene: TRBD1; CDR3nt: TGTGCCATCAGTGCCCGGGACAGCTCAAATGAAAAACTGTTTTTT; CDR3aa: CAISARDSSNEKLFF
j_gene: TRBJ1-2; abundance: NA; v_gene: TRBV9; d_gene: NA; CDR3nt: TGTGCCAGCAGCCCTAGCCAACAGGGTCCTGGCTACACCTTC; CDR3aa: CASSPSQQGPGYTF
j_gene: TRBJ2-1; abundance: once; v_gene: TRBV9; d_gene: NA; CDR3nt: TGTGCCAGCAGCCTCGAAGCCCTCTCCTACAATGAGCAGTTCTTC; CDR3aa: CASSLEALSYNEQFF
j_gene: TRBJ1-2; abundance: NA; v_gene: TRBV7-2; d_gene: TRBD1; CDR3nt: TGTGCCAGCAGCTTAGGACCGGGACAGGGAGGAGGCGGCTACACCTTC; CDR3aa: CASSLGPGQGGGGYTF
j_gene: TRBJ2-1; abundance: once; v_gene: TRBV2; d_gene: NA; CDR3nt: TGTGCCAGCACTGTATACAATGAGCAGTTCTTC; CDR3aa: CASTVYNEQFF
j_gene: TRBJ1-1; abundance: NA; v_gene: TRBV15; d_gene: NA; CDR3nt: TGTGCCACCAGCAGGCCCGGGGGGTGGACTGAAGCTTTCTTT; CDR3aa: CATSRPGGWTEAFF
j_gene: TRBJ2-7; abundance: NA; v_gene: TRBV18; d_gene: TRBD1; CDR3nt: TGTGCCAGCTCACCAGAGCACAGGGGCGGGCAGTACTTC; CDR3aa: CASSPEHRGGQYF
j_gene: TRBJ1-1; abundance: NA; v_gene: TRBV1; d_gene: NA; CDR3nt: TGCACCAGCAGCCAACTGAACACTGAAGCTTTCTTT; CDR3aa: CTSSQLNTEAFF
j_gene: TRBJ2-7; abundance: few; v_gene: TRBV4-1; d_gene: TRBD2; CDR3nt: TGCGCCAGCAGCCAATTTTTCTCCGTGCCTAGCGGTTACGAGCAGTACTTC; CDR3aa: CASSQFFSVPSGYEQYF
j_gene: TRBJ1-4; abundance: few; v_gene: TRBV5-4; d_gene: NA; CDR3nt: TGTGCCAGCAGCCCGACCCTGGTGGGTGAAAAACTGTTTTTT; CDR3aa: CASSPTLVGEKLFF
j_gene: TRBJ1-1; abundance: NA; v_gene: TRBV2; d_gene: NA; CDR3nt: TGTGCCAGCAGTTATACGGAGAACACTGAAGCTTTCTTT; CDR3aa: CASSYTENTEAFF
j_gene: TRBJ1-2; abundance: NA; v_gene: TRBV6-5; d_gene: NA; CDR3nt: TGTGCCAGCAGTTACTCGAGGAACTATGGCTACACCTTC; CDR3aa: CASSYSRNYGYTF
j_gene: TRBJ2-2; abundance: NA; v_gene: TRBV5-1; d_gene: NA; CDR3nt: TGCGCCAGCAGCACCCGGGGTCCGAACACCGGGGAGCTGTTTTTT; CDR3aa: CASSTRGPNTGELFF
j_gene: TRBJ2-1; abundance: NA; v_gene: TRBV18; d_gene: TRBD1; CDR3nt: TGTGCCAGCTCACCAACTAATGTAGGACAGGGTGTGTTCTTC; CDR3aa: CASSPTNVGQGVFF
j_gene: TRBJ2-7; abundance: NA; v_gene: TRBV29-1; d_gene: TRBD2; CDR3nt: TGCAGCGTTGAAGTTGCGGGAGACTACGAGCAGTACTTC; CDR3aa: CSVEVAGDYEQYF
j_gene: TRBJ2-1; abundance: NA; v_gene: TRBV11-2; d_gene: NA; CDR3nt: TGTGCCAGCAGCTACCATTTTGGGACCGAGCAGTTCTTC; CDR3aa: CASSYHFGTEQFF
j_gene: TRBJ2-3; abundance: NA; v_gene: TRBV13; d_gene: TRBD1; CDR3nt: TGTGCCAGCAGCTTAGCCCGACAGGGTACGCAGTATTTT; CDR3aa: CASSLARQGTQYF
j_gene: TRBJ2-7; abundance: NA; v_gene: TRBV19; d_gene: NA; CDR3nt: TGTGCCAGTAGGGGGGAGGCTTGGGACGAGCAGTACTTC; CDR3aa: CASRGEAWDEQYF
j_gene: TRBJ1-2; abundance: NA; v_gene: TRBV6-1; d_gene: TRBD1; CDR3nt: TGTGCCAGCAGTGAAAACAGGGGGCGTTATGGCTACACCTTC; CDR3aa: CASSENRGRYGYTF
j_gene: TRBJ2-1; abundance: NA; v_gene: TRBV13; d_gene: TRBD2; CDR3nt: TGTGCCAGCCGGACTAGCGGGCACAATGAGCAGTTCTTC; CDR3aa: CASRTSGHNEQFF
j_gene: TRBJ1-2; abundance: NA; v_gene: TRBV19; d_gene: NA; CDR3nt: TGTGCCAGTAAGGGGTGGGGCAGCACTAACTATGGCTACACCTTC; CDR3aa: CASKGWGSTNYGYTF
j_gene: TRBJ2-3; abundance: NA; v_gene: TRBV9; d_gene: NA; CDR3nt: TGTGCCAGCAGCGCTCCCCAGGGGCGGATTAATACGCAGTATTTT; CDR3aa: CASSAPQGRINTQYF
j_gene: TRBJ2-3; abundance: NA; v_gene: TRBV28; d_gene: NA; CDR3nt: TGTGCCAGCAGTTTAACTACCGGGGGTAAGGGGAGCCCAGATACGCAGTATTTT; CDR3aa: CASSLTTGGKGSPDTQYF
j_gene: TRBJ1-1; abundance: NA; v_gene: TRBV28; d_gene: NA; CDR3nt: TGTGCCAGCAGCCAGCCCATGGTTGCGAGCACTGAAGCTTTCTTT; CDR3aa: CASSQPMVASTEAFF
j_gene: TRBJ2-1; abundance: NA; v_gene: TRBV7-8; d_gene: NA; CDR3nt: TGTGCCAGCAGCCGTGACAGGCTAGCCTCCTACAATGAGCAGTTCTTC; CDR3aa: CASSRDRLASYNEQFF
j_gene: TRBJ1-5; abundance: NA; v_gene: TRBV6-1; d_gene: NA; CDR3nt: TGTGCCAGCAGTGAAACCTGGGAAGGTCAGCCCCAGCATTTT; CDR3aa: CASSETWEGQPQHF